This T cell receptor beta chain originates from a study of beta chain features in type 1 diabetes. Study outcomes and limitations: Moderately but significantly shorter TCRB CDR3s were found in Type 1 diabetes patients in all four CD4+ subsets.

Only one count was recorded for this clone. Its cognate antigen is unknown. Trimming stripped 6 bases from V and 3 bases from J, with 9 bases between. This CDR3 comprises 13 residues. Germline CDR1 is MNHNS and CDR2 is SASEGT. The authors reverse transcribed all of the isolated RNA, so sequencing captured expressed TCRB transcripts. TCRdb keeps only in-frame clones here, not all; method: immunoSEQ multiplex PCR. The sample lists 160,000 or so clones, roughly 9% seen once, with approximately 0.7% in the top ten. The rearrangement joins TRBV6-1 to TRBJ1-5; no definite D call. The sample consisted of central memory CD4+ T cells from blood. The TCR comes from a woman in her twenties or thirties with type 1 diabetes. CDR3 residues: CASSLQYNQPQHF. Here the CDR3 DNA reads TGTGCCAGCAGCCTACAGTACAATCAGCCCCAGCATTTT.